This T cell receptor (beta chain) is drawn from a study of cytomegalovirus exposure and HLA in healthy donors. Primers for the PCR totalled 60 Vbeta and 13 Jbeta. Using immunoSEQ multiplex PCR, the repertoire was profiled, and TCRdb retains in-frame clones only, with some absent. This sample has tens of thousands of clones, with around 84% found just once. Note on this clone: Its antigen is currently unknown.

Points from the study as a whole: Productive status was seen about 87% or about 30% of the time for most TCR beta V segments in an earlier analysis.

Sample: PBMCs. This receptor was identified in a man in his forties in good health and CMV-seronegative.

CDR3 nucleotides: TGTGCCAGCAGCTTAATAACAGGCCCAGGCACTGAAGCTTTCTTT. Its translation: CASSLITGPGTEAFF. J is TRBJ1-1 and V is TRBV7-9, with D perhaps TRBD1 (5 bases). With 2 bases removed from V and 4 bases from J, the gap between germline ends came to 14 bases. Germline lookup yields CDR1 SEHNR and CDR2 FQNEAQ (reference sequence). This CDR3 comprises 15 residues.